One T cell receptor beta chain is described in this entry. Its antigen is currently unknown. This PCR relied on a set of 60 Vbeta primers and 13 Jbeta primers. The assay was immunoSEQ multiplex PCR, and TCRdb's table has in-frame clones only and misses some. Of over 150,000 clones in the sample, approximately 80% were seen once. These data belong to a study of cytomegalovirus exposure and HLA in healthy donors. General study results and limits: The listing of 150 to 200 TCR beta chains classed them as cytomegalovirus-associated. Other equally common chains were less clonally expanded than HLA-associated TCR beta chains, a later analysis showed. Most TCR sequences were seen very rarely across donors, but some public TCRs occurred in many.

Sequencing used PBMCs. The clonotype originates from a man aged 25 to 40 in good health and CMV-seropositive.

This chain's CDR3 is CASSPRVFQGNLRFF. CDR3 nucleotides: TGTGCCAGCAGCCCTCGTGTATTCCAGGGTAATTTACGGTTCTTC. V and J are TRBV7-6 and TRBJ2-1, with D possibly being TRBD1 (5 bases). In germline, CDR1 is SGHVS, CDR2 FNYEAQ. The CDR3 loop spans 15 amino acids. The V gene lost 5 bases and the J gene lost 15 bases, with 26 bases spanning the gap.